The entry below gives a single T cell receptor beta chain sequence along with its context. It was during active infection that Seattle patients were enrolled and then longitudinally followed. In the study's own analysis: The authors estimated nucleated cell counts from reference gene primer amplification. Some clones are missing from TCRdb's copy, which holds only in-frame ones; the method was immunoSEQ multiplex PCR. Clone size and V and J calls were adopted from that table, with D and trimming inferred from the DNA. The sample lists a few hundred thousand clones, about 80% occurring once. This sample is drawn from a study of blood T cell repertoires in COVID-19. Study as a whole: Nucleic acid was either cDNA or gDNA, and it came from T cells, B-cell-depleted T cells, or PBMCs.

V lost 3 bases and J lost 8, with 17 bases in between. Germline CDR1 is SGDLS and CDR2 is YYNGEE. The CDR3 runs to 14 residues. The sample was peripheral blood. The sequence came from a person aged 65 to 85 with COVID-19, enrolled during active disease. This chain uses TRBV9 with TRBJ1-2, with D hard to call. CDR3 bases: TGTGCCAGCAGCGCCGGAGACGAGAACGGCGGCTACACCTTC. Translated: CASSAGDENGGYTF.